This entry features one TCR beta chain sequence. Germline loops: CDR1 SGHKS, CDR2 YYEKEE (reference sequence). With 4 bases removed from V and 5 bases from J, the gap between germline ends came to 19 bases. The CDR3 extends over 15 amino acids. TCRdb keeps only in-frame clones here, not all; method: immunoSEQ multiplex PCR. The table includes 29,000 or so clones, over 60% detected once. Lymphocytes (intraepithelial and lamina propria) were released by processing the graft tissue. The entry originates in a study of graft-versus-host responses after intestinal transplantation. Overall study context: Anti-thymocyte globulin served as induction for all recipients, who then took tacrolimus and steroids for about 3 years.

The V call is TRBV5-5, the J call TRBJ2-7; D might be TRBD1 or TRBD2, each matching 6 bases. This clonotype was obtained from a human patient who received an intestinal transplant, so some T cells may come from the graft donor. Sequencing was performed on ileum tissue, taken 98 days after intestinal transplantation. The CDR3 here is CASSPGWGPGDEQYF. For the CDR3, the DNA is TGTGCCAGCAGCCCGGGTTGGGGGCCGGGGGACGAGCAGTACTTC.